The T cell receptor beta chain described here comes from a study of blood T cell repertoires in COVID-19 (TCRdb year 2020). Regarding the complete study: Collaborator samples came from the United States, Italy and Spain and covered acute and convalescent phases of COVID-19. The repertoires were made available in a free public database intended to serve as a resource for research on the immune response to SARS-CoV-2. HLA class I and class II types, where available, came from metadata supplied by the sample provider rather than from assay-based typing. Subjects who had been exposed to COVID-19, were actively infected with it, or had recovered from it provided the deeply sampled blood TCRbeta repertoires that made up the dataset. The samples were drawn from two sources: the first 160 participants of the ongoing ImmuneRACE study, and 1,254 subjects contributed by 6 global collaborators. The sample metadata nearly always contained a de-identified subject ID, COVID-19 status, age in years and sex. The prospective study material was composed of cDNA or gDNA derived from T cells, B-cell-depleted T cells, or PBMCs.

Comments on this clone: It lacks a known antigen. No much larger clone exists at a distance of one base, and base qualities are not known.

Beyond this particular receptor, the publication reports: The quantity of clinical and demographic metadata differed by source and by participant and was supplied without curation.

TCRbeta CDR3 regions were amplified from genomic DNA using the immunoSEQ Assay, a bias-controlled multiplex PCR. The paper's processing steps were these. Within the assay, amplification of reference gene primers was used to estimate how many nucleated cells each sample contained. Sequence reads were collapsed and filtered to measure the absolute abundance of every unique TCRbeta CDR3 rearrangement. For each sample, productive Simpson clonality was calculated as the square root of Simpson's diversity index across productive rearrangements. The table comes from immuneACCESS by way of TCRdb, which keeps in-frame sequences with V and J called. Part of the clones is missing from these tables; in studies checked, under half for an unresolved V gene and the rest for unknown reasons. The V and J calls and clone size are taken from that table; D and trimming were inferred from the DNA. The sample table holds approximately 300,000 clones, of which around 88% were seen once. Of the sample, around 0.8% falls within the top ten clones.

Collaborating institutions collected whole blood in K2EDTA tubes following their own protocols. For TCRbeta analysis, collaborator samples were shipped as frozen whole blood, as isolated PBMCs, or as DNA extracted from either sample type. CDR1 and CDR2 are drawn from the germline V gene: MDHEN, SYDVKM. Ends trimmed: V by 5 bases, J by 2 bases; bases unmatched to a gene: 12. Measured from the cysteine to the phenylalanine, the CDR3 is 16 residues long. The kept DNA is CDR3 alone, 48 bases in frame from the first base. The TCR originated in a man under 40 with acute or convalescent COVID-19. Sequencing was carried out using peripheral blood. In this chain, TRBV28 is recombined with TRBJ2-7, and TRBD1 matches 7 of the central bases. The DNA sequence reads TGTGCCAGCAGTGCTTTTACGGGACAGCTAACCTACGAGCAGTACTTC. It is translated as CASSAFTGQLTYEQYF.